Sequencing of this TCR beta chain was carried out in a study of blood T cell repertoires in COVID-19. As handled by the study authors: How many nucleated cells were present was estimated from reference gene primer amplification. Data came from immunoSEQ multiplex PCR; TCRdb stores just in-frame clones and leaves some out. From that table come the V and J calls and clone size; the DNA was used to work out D and trimming. The sample contains about 110,000 clones, 80% to 90% of which appear only once. The CDR3 covers 14 residues. Trimming left V 6 bases short and J 1 base short, with 13 bases between. Germline CDR1 SGHRS, CDR2 YFSETQ. A few counts support this clone.

The origin of this receptor is a woman of 80 years or more with active or convalescent COVID-19. Material for sequencing was peripheral blood. The chain employs TRBV5-1 and TRBJ2-5, with D possibly matching TRBD1 (6 bases). Here the CDR3 reads CASTHGQSQETQYF. The CDR3 DNA is TGCGCCAGCACCCACGGACAGTCCCAAGAGACCCAGTACTTC.